This T cell receptor beta chain is from a study (dated by TCRdb to 2014 to 2015). Study-wide context: The study tested whether tumor-infiltrating Tregs in breast cancer are recruited from blood Tregs or converted in situ from other CD4+ T cell subsets.

Memory CD4+ T cells were isolated as CD4+CD45RO+CD25- cells. Tregs, naive and memory CD4+ T cells from tumor, blood and ipsilateral draining lymph nodes of 5 or 6 breast cancer patients underwent full-length TCR alpha and beta sequencing. Tumor tissue and lymph nodes obtained from ipsilateral axillary dissection were perfused with PBS, minced and then digested with collagenase I and hyaluronidase. Sorted cell populations were confirmed by FACS to exceed 90% purity. As concerns this clonotype: Its antigen specificity is not known. No base qualities exist here, and no much larger clone lies one base off it.

On the study overall, not on this receptor specifically: The TCR alpha and beta sequences of tumor-infiltrating Tregs showed the greatest overlap with tumor naive CD4+ T cells, followed by blood naive CD4+ T cells. Tumor memory CD4+ T cell TCR gene usage clustered with blood and lymph node memory CD4+ cells and lymph node naive CD4+ cells. The larger-cohort validation was restricted to a single TCR beta V-J rearrangement rather than whole repertoires.

Full-length TCR variable regions were amplified by 5' RACE PCR with constant-region reverse primers, and semi-nested PCR with Nested Universal Primer A was subsequently performed. Using the ReliaPrep RNA Cell Miniprep System, total RNA was extracted, and the SMARTer RACE 5'/3' Kit was then used to reverse transcribe the RNA into 5'RACE-ready cDNA. Full-length TCR alpha and beta libraries were barcoded with multiplex adaptors and sequenced on an Illumina MiSeq. On the authors' methods: Sequencing data were pooled across the five patients for each of nine subset-tissue groups and compared by unsupervised clustering of TCR gene usage. The Morisita-Horn index was used to calculate repertoire similarity, with shared sequences weighted by how much each contributed to each repertoire. The public reads were quality trimmed at Q25 with fastp and then assembled into clones with MiXCR by TCRdb, keeping productive beta chains. CDR3 protein duplicates are merged, each entry listing the most common genes and DNA. Clone size and V and J calls follow TCRdb, not the original study. The sample has approximately 40,000 distinct CDR3 sequences on record, approximately 31% of them singletons. The ten largest clones capture about 3.8% of the sample.

Sequencing was carried out using tumor-infiltrating memory CD4+ T cells sorted from the breast tumor. Per the publication, the cell subset or site label means: memory CD4+ T cells, CD4+CD45RO+CD25-. The TCR was taken from a female donor with breast cancer.

CDR3 sequence: CATAPGLAGDLLYSGANVLTF. The sequence in DNA is TGCGCCACCGCACCGGGACTAGCGGGAGACCTCCTCTACTCTGGGGCCAACGTCCTGACTTTC. The V and J genes are TRBV4-1 and TRBJ2-6, with 14 bases matching TRBD2. From the germline V gene, CDR1 is MGHRA and CDR2 is YSYEKL. The CDR3 holds 21 amino acids from the cysteine to the phenylalanine. Here the CDR3 DNA is all that survives: 63 bases in frame from base 1. V loses 10 bases at its end and J loses 0 bases; junction bases beyond the gene matches: 17.